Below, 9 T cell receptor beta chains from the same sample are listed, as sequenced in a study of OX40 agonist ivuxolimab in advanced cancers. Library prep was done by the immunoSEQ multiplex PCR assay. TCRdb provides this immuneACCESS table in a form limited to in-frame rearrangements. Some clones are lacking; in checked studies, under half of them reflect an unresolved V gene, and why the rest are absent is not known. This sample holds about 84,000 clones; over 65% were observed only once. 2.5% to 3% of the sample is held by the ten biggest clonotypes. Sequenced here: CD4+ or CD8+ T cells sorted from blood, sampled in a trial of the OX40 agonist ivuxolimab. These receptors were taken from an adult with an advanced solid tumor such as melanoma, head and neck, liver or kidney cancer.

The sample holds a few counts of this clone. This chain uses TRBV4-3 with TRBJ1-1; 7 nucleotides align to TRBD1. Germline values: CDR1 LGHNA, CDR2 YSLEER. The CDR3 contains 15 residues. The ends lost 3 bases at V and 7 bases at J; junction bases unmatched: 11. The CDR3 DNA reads TGCGCCAGCAGCCAGGACATGTTAGGGGGCTATGAAGCTTTCTTT. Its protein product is CASSQDMLGGYEAFF.

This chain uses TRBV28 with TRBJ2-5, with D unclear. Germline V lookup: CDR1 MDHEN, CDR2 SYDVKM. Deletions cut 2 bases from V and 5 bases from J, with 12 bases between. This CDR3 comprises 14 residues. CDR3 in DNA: TGTGCCAGCAGTTTACCCCTGGACGGGGAGACCCAGTACTTC. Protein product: CASSLPLDGETQYF.

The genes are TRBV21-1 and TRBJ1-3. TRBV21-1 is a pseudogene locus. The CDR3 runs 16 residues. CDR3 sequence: CASSKTTSWKENTIYF. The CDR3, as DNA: TGTGCCAGCAGCAAAACTACCTCATGGAAAGAAAACACCATATATTTT.

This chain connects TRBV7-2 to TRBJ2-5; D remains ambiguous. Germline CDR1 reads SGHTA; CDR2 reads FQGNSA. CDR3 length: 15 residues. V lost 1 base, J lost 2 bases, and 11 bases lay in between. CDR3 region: CASSLEWHRQETQYF. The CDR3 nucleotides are TGTGCCAGCAGCTTAGAGTGGCACAGACAAGAGACCCAGTACTTC.

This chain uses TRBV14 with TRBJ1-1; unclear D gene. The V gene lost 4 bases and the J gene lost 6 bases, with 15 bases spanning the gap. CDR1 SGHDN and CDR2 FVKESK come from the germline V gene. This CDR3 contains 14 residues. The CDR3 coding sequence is TGTGCCAGCAGCCGCCTAACATTGGGGTCTGAAGCTTTCTTT. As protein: CASSRLTLGSEAFF.

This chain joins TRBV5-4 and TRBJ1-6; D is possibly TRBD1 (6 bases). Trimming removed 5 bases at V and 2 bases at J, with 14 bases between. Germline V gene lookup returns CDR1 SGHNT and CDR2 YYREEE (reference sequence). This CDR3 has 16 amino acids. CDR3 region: CASRRGGAAYNSPLHF. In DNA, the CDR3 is TGTGCCAGCAGGAGGGGGGGGGCAGCCTATAATTCACCCCTCCACTTT.

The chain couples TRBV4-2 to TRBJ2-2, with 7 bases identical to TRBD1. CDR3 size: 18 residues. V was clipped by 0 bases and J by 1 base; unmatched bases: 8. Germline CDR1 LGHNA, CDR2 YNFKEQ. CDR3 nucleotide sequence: TGTGCCAGCAGCCAAGAGAAGACAGGGCACGAGAACACCGGGGAGCTGTTTTTT. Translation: CASSQEKTGHENTGELFF.

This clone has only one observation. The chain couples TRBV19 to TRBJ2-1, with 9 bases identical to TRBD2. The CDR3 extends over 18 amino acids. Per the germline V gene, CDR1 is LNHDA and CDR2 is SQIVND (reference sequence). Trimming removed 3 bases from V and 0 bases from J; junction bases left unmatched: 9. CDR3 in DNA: TGTGCCAGTAGTATCAGCGGAAGCGGGGGGCGCTCCTACAATGAGCAGTTCTTC. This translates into CASSISGSGGRSYNEQFF. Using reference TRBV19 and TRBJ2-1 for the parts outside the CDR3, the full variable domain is DGGITQSPKYLFRKEGQNVTLSCEQNLNHDAMYWYRQDPGQGLRLIYYSQIVNDFQKGDIAEGYSVSREKKESFPLTVTSAQKNPTAFYLCASSISGSGGRSYNEQFFGPGTRLTVL.

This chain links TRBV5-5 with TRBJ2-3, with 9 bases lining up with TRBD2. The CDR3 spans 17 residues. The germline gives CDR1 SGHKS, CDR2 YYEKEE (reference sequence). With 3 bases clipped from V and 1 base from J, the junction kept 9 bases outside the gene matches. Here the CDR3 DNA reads TGTGCCAGCAGCTCCTCCCCCGAGCGGGGGGGCACAGATACGCAGTATTTT. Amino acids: CASSSSPERGGTDTQYF.